This TCR beta chain was retrieved from a study of T cell responses to AZD1222 COVID-19 vaccine. Germline CDR1 and CDR2: LNHDA and SQIVND (reference sequence). The CDR3 has 16 amino acids. The ends lost 2 bases at V and 7 bases at J; junction bases unmatched: 11. Note on this clone: What it binds is not known.

The repertoire was sequenced with immunoSEQ multiplex PCR; TCRdb's copy has only in-frame clones and lacks some. The data show tens of thousands of clones, 70% to 90% seen once. The study's findings and limits: Only a handful of AZD1222 recipients tested seropositive at baseline. Close to half of spike-specific TCRs reportedly recognize unmutated variant regions. Dominant CD4 TCR responses targeted spike regions 160-218 and 743-854.

The clonotype was recovered from an adult who received the AZD1222 COVID-19 vaccine. The sequencing used peripheral blood, collected 28 days after the second AZD1222 dose. The genes are TRBV19 and TRBJ1-5; 7 nucleotides match TRBD1. Here the CDR3 DNA reads TGTGCCAGTAGTATAAGAGGACAGGCCGAATGGCAGCCCCAGCATTTT. Its protein is CASSIRGQAEWQPQHF.